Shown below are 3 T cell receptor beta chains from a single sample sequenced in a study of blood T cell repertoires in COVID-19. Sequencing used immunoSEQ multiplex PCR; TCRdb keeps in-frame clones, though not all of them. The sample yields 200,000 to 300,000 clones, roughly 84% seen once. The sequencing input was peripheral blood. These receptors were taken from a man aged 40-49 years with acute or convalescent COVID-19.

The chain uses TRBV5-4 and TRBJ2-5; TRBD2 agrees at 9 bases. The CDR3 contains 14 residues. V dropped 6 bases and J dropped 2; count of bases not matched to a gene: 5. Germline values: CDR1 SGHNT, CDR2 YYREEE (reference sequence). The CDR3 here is CASMAGGAQETQYF. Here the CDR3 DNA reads TGTGCCAGCATGGCGGGAGGGGCGCAAGAGACCCAGTACTTC. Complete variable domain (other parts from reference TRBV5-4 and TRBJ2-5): ETGVTQSPTHLIKTRGQQVTLRCSSQSGHNTVSWYQQALGQGPQFIFQYYREEENGRGNFPPRFSGLQFPNYSSELNVNALELDDSALYLCASMAGGAQETQYFGPGTRLLVL.

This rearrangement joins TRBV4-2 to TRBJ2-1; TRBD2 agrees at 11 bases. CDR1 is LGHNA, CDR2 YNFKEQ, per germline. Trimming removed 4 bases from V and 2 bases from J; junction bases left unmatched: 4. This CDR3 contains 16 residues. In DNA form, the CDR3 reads TGTGCCAGCAGCCCGGGACTAGCGGAGACCTACAATGAGCAGTTCTTC. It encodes CASSPGLAETYNEQFF.

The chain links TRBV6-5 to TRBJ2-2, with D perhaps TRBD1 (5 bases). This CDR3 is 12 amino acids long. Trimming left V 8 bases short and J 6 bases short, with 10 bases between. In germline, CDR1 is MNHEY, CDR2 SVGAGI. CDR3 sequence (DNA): TGTGCCAGCCAAGGGGCGGCCGGGGAGCTGTTTTTT. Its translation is CASQGAAGELFF.